This TCR beta chain was sequenced during a study of T cell repertoires in aging, cancer and after chemotherapy. Peripheral blood genomic DNA, not sorted cells or RNA, was the template. CDR1 and CDR2 from the germline V gene are SGHDT and YYEEEE. The CDR3 has 19 amino acids. The junction had 17 bases not matched to a gene; V was cut back by 3 bases and J by 5 bases. The table lists this clonotype with a few counts. Multiplex touch-down PCR with TRB-A/B primers amplified rearranged V-D-J TRB sequences. Using its own MiXCR run on the multiplex PCR reads, TCRdb lists one record per CDR3 protein. The sample holds 13,000 or so distinct CDR3 sequences, around 29% seen once.

The gene calls are TRBV5-6 and TRBJ1-6; 7 nucleotides line up with TRBD1. The TCR was taken from a human donor in good health. The donor label of this sample is uncertain. Specimen: blood. CDR3 in amino acids: CASSSHLGTAGFDNSPLHF. Written as DNA, the CDR3 is TGTGCCAGCAGCTCCCACCTCGGGACAGCCGGATTCGATAATTCACCCCTCCACTTT.